This TCR beta chain was obtained from a study of T cells after yellow fever vaccination (dated by TCRdb to between 2018 and 2020). About the study as a whole: The SMART-Seq v4 Ultra Low Input RNA kit was used to prepare libraries from fractions with low cell numbers. To follow T-cell clones before and after both primary and booster YFV17D yellow fever vaccination, bulk TCR alpha and beta repertoires underwent longitudinal sequencing. Two healthy male donors, one aged 18 to 29 and one aged 30 to 40 years, were included in the cohort. Blood was collected at multiple timepoints before and after primary and secondary immunization, and bulk PBMC replicates and cell subsets were isolated.

On this clonotype itself: Its antigen is not yet known. Qualities for individual bases were not recorded, and no much larger clone is one base off.

TCR cDNA was synthesized by 5'RACE template switching, through which a universal primer site and unique molecular identifiers were introduced. cDNA synthesis was primed from both the TCR alpha and TCR beta constant segments. Library amplification involved two PCR steps, and the second step added sample barcodes and sequencing adapters. Libraries were sequenced on Illumina HiSeq 2500 (2x100 bp) or NovaSeq (2x150 bp). As for how the authors treated the data: MIGEC was used to demultiplex reads and collapse the reads into UMI consensus sequences, and MiXCR was used for V(D)J alignment. Using edgeR on replicate PBMC samples, clonotypes were called vaccine-responding if FDR was below 0.01 and the log2 fold change was above 5 up to day 15. CD4 or CD8 identity was assigned to each bulk clonotype according to whether the clonotype was present at higher abundance in the sequenced CD4 repertoire or the sequenced CD8 repertoire. TCRdb reprocessing: public reads trimmed at Q25 with fastp, clones called with MiXCR, in-frame beta chains kept. Rows matching on CDR3 protein sequence are summarized as one entry with the most common DNA and genes. The V and J calls come from TCRdb's annotation, not from the publication. Recorded for this sample are over 300,000 distinct CDR3 sequences; about 6.6% of them occurred a single time. In total, the top ten clones hold 15% to 20% of the sample.

What this sample's treatment or condition label stands for: live attenuated yellow fever vaccine strain. At every blood-draw timepoint, two biological replicates of bulk PBMCs were collected. PBMCs were isolated from peripheral blood using a standard Ficoll-Paque protocol. TriZol was used to extract RNA from bulk PBMCs, from CD4 and CD8 fractions, and from dextramer-positive and dextramer-negative fractions. The investigation overall reported the following: A small fraction of clonotypes showed up in both the CD4 and CD8 compartments, probably as a result of convergent recombination. Only a couple of donors were included in the study, so the extent to which the findings can be generalized is limited. Compared with the primary T-cell response, the secondary T-cell response was faster but weaker, reaching its peak on day 5 rather than on day 15. Computational filtering was required because FACS-sorted repertoires could contain abundant contaminating clonotypes from the bulk population. After the booster, most clones that had expanded after primary vaccination were detected again (around 97% of CD4 and around 88% of CD8), suggesting broad maintenance of memory.

The CDR3 runs 16 residues from the cysteine to the phenylalanine. Solely the CDR3 DNA is kept, with 48 bases framed from the first base. The germline V gene specifies SGHRS as CDR1 and YFSETQ as CDR2. V drops 2 bases and J drops 0 bases, leaving 14 bases in between. The chain joins TRBV5-1 to TRBJ1-1, with the D gene uncertain. This receptor was obtained from a man younger than 30 who received the YFV17D yellow fever vaccine. This specimen consisted of PBMCs, obtained about 41 days after the first yellow fever vaccination. This receptor has the CDR3 CASSFWTAGLNTEAFF. The DNA sequence reads TGCGCCAGCAGCTTCTGGACGGCAGGACTGAACACTGAAGCTTTCTTT. With the rest looked up from the reference TRBV5-1 and TRBJ1-1 genes rather than sequenced, the full variable domain is KAGVTQTPRYLIKTRGQQVTLSCSPISGHRSVSWYQQTPGQGLQFLFEYFSETQRNKGNFPGRFSGRQFSNSRSEMNVSTLELGDSALYLCASSFWTAGLNTEAFFGQGTRLTVV.